This entry lists 16 T cell receptor beta chains sequenced from one sample in a study of T cells in women clearing cervical HPV infection. TCRdb keeps only in-frame clones here, not all; method: immunoSEQ multiplex PCR. Its table records tens of thousands of clones. The sample comprised blood buffy coat. All receptors come from a woman between 18 and 70 years old with a cervical HPV16 infection that either progressed to CIN3+ or cleared (not recorded which).

Details on this clone: The read ends 3 residues before the CDR3 terminus; that terminus is restored from the germline J gene. The V and J genes are TRBV12-3 or TRBV12-4 and TRBJ1-3; D may be TRBD1 (6 bases). V was shortened by 6 bases and J by 4 bases, with 10 bases between the two germline ends. The CDR3 has 13 residues. Here the CDR3 reads CASRNTGGNTIYF. The covered CDR3 bases are TGTGCCAGCAGGAACACAGGGGGAAACACC.

A remark on this clone: The read comes to an end 3 residues before the CDR3 does, leaving the germline J gene to fill in the end. The J gene is TRBJ2-7, the V gene TRBV5-1; the D is unclear. V was pared by 3 bases and J by 1 base, with 8 bases between. In germline, CDR1 is SGHRS, CDR2 YFSETQ. There are 13 residues in the CDR3. CDR3 loop: CASSYAGSYEQYF. The sequenced part of the CDR3 DNA is TGCGCCAGCAGCTACGCAGGATCCTACGAG.

Of note for this clone: The read falls 3 residues short of the CDR3 end, and the missing part is taken from the germline J gene. The V gene is TRBV2, the J gene TRBJ1-1; tentatively, D is TRBD1 (6 bases). Trimming cost V 10 bases and J 6 bases, with 21 bases left between them. This CDR3 contains 14 residues. Germline lookup yields CDR1 SNHLY and CDR2 FYNNEI. The CDR3 is CATNRVLGRAEAFF. The covered CDR3 bases are TGTGCCACAAACAGGGTCCTGGGCAGGGCTGAA.

As concerns this clone: The read gets to within 3 residues of the CDR3 end, and the germline J gene fills in the rest. V is TRBV6-2 or TRBV6-3 and J is TRBJ2-1; TRBD1 aligns across 9 bases. The CDR3 is made up of 15 amino acids. Germline V gene data show CDR1 as MNHEY and CDR2 as SVGEGT. Unmatched junction bases numbered 8, after V lost 8 bases and J lost 3 bases. CDR3 residues: CASQERDRVYNEQFF. CDR3 DNA (partial): TGTGCCAGCCAAGAGAGGGACAGGGTCTACAATGAG.

As to this clone: The read gets to within 3 residues of the CDR3 end, and the germline J gene fills in the rest. The chain uses TRBV2 and TRBJ2-7; TRBD1 might be the D (5 bases). The germline V gene encodes CDR1 SNHLY and CDR2 FYNNEI. V lost 7 bases and J 0 bases, leaving 13 bases between the germline ends. The CDR3 is made up of 14 amino acids. The covered CDR3 bases are TGTGCCAGCACTCAACAGGTACTCTCCTACGAG. It yields the protein CASTQQVLSYE. The entire CDR3 protein is CASTQQVLSYEQYF.

CDR3 DNA, as far as it was read: TGCAGTGCCTTAGCGACTAACACTGAA. This encodes CSALATNTE. From start to end, the CDR3 is CSALATNTEAFF. The chain has TRBV20-1 and TRBJ1-1; D remains unclear. The observed sequence ends 3 residues before the CDR3 terminus, with the missing tail filled in from the germline J gene. Germline-derived CDR1 and CDR2 are DFQATT and SNEGSKA (reference sequence). V lost 6 bases and J lost 2, with 10 bases in between. The CDR3 is 12 amino acids.

Comments on this clone: One end of the junction varies from germline; a read error may be responsible. The CDR3 end falls 3 residues outside the read, so it is completed with the germline J gene. J is TRBJ2-6 and V is TRBV4-2; 7 bases fit TRBD2. This CDR3 is 18 amino acids long. Per germline, CDR1 LGHNA and CDR2 YNFKEQ. Incomplete CDR3 DNA: TGCGCCAGCAGCCAAGGTCTAGCGGCCAGCTCTGGGGCCAACGTC. It yields the protein CASSQGLAASSGANV. The full CDR3 sequence reads CASSQGLAASSGANVLTF.

On this clone: The read ends 3 residues early relative to the CDR3; the germline J gene fills the gap. The rearrangement links TRBV18 to TRBJ1-5; D possibly corresponds to TRBD1 (5 bases). V was trimmed by 5 bases and J by 0 bases, leaving 14 bases between them. This CDR3 comprises 16 residues. CDR1 KGHSH and CDR2 LQKENI come from the germline V gene. The CDR3 sequence: CASSNRGTASNQPQHF. CDR3 DNA, as far as it was read: TGTGCCAGCTCAAACCGAGGGACTGCTAGCAATCAGCCC.

On this clone itself: The read terminates 3 residues before the CDR3 end, so the remaining end is supplied by the germline J gene. The chain has TRBV19 and TRBJ1-2, with D maybe TRBD1 (5 bases). Trimming took off 8 bases at V and 7 bases at J, with 11 bases between the two ends. The CDR3 has 11 residues. Germline CDR1 reads LNHDA; CDR2 reads SQIVND (reference sequence). The CDR3 loop reads CASEQAGGYTF. CDR3 bases read: TGTGCCAGTGAACAGGCTGGTGGC.

With regard to this clone: The CDR3 goes on 3 residues after the read ends, and that part is filled in from the germline J gene. V usage is TRBV10-3 and J usage is TRBJ1-2; TRBD1 agrees at 8 bases. The V and J ends lost 3 bases and 7 bases, in that order; junction bases with no gene match: 13. Germline CDR1 reads ENHRY; CDR2 reads SYGVKD. The CDR3 consists of 16 residues. The CDR3 region is CAISDLDRVGLVGYTF. The sequenced CDR3 bases are TGTGCCATCAGTGATCTGGACAGGGTAGGGTTGGTTGGC.

Details on this clone: The observed sequence ends 3 residues before the CDR3 terminus, with the missing tail filled in from the germline J gene. This chain links TRBV2 with TRBJ2-1; TRBD1 matches at 7 bases. J lost 5 bases, V lost 6 bases, and 4 bases had no gene match. CDR3 length: 13 amino acids. Germline CDR1 is SNHLY and CDR2 is FYNNEI. The CDR3 sequence is CASSSTGNNEQFF. CDR3 DNA (partial): TGTGCCAGCAGCTCGACAGGGAACAATGAG.

This CDR3 is CASSPGRGVQNEQFF. Incomplete CDR3 DNA: TGTGCCAGCTCACCGGGGCGGGGGGTGCAGAATGAG. V and J are TRBV18 and TRBJ2-1, with TRBD2 matching 8 bases. The read ends 3 residues before the CDR3 terminus; that terminus is restored from the germline J gene. V was pared by 3 bases and J by 7 bases, with 8 bases of the junction left unmatched. This CDR3 is 15 amino acids long. CDR1 is KGHSH and CDR2 is LQKENI in the germline V gene. Looking up the rest from reference TRBV18 and TRBJ2-1 gives the full variable domain: NAGVMQNPRHLVRRRGQEARLRCSPMKGHSHVYWYRQLPEEGLKFMVYLQKENIIDESGMPKERFSAEFPKEGPSILRIQQVVRGDSAAYFCASSPGRGVQNEQFFGPGTRLTVL.

Comment on this clone: With the read ending 3 residues before the CDR3 end, the germline J gene is used to fill in that end. The gene calls are TRBV6-1 and TRBJ2-7; D is possibly TRBD2 (6 bases). V lost 0 bases, J lost 0 bases, and 9 bases lay in between. The CDR3 is 15 amino acids. Germline CDR1 is MNHNS and CDR2 is SASEGT. This CDR3 is CASSEAEGSSYEQYF. CDR3 DNA, as far as it was read: TGTGCCAGCAGTGAAGCGGAGGGGAGCTCCTACGAG.

With respect to this clone: The read finishes 3 residues shy of the CDR3 end, and the germline J gene is used to complete it. The rearrangement uses TRBV19 and TRBJ2-7, with 10 bases matching TRBD1. Looked up from germline, CDR1 is LNHDA and CDR2 is SQIVND (reference sequence). J lost 4 bases, V lost 4 bases, and 10 bases had no gene match. The CDR3 is 16 residues long. Incomplete CDR3 DNA: TGTGCCAGTAGTAGGGGGCCGGGACAGGGGAGTTACGAG. This gives the protein CASSRGPGQGSYE. The entire CDR3 sequence reads CASSRGPGQGSYEQYF.

To note about this clone: The CDR3 end falls 3 residues outside the read, so it is completed with the germline J gene. The chain uses TRBV18 and TRBJ2-7; D might be TRBD1 (6 bases). Trimming took off 6 bases at V and 4 bases at J, with 16 bases between the two ends. Per germline, CDR1 KGHSH and CDR2 LQKENI. This CDR3 is 14 amino acids long. CDR3 DNA (partial): TGTGCCAGCTCCCCAGGGGCAGGACATTACGAG. It is translated as CASSPGAGHYE. The whole CDR3 is CASSPGAGHYEQYF.

Notes on this clone: The read is 3 residues too short to cover the CDR3 end, so that end is filled in from the germline J gene. V usage is TRBV4-2 and J usage is TRBJ2-2; tentatively, D is TRBD2 (5 bases). The CDR3 loop spans 13 amino acids. Germline CDR1 reads LGHNA; CDR2 reads YNFKEQ. Trimming removed 0 bases at V and 6 bases at J, with 5 bases between. Incomplete CDR3 DNA: TGTGCCAGCAGCCAAGAGAGGGCCGGGGAG. Translating it yields CASSQERAGE. In full, the CDR3 reads CASSQERAGELFF.